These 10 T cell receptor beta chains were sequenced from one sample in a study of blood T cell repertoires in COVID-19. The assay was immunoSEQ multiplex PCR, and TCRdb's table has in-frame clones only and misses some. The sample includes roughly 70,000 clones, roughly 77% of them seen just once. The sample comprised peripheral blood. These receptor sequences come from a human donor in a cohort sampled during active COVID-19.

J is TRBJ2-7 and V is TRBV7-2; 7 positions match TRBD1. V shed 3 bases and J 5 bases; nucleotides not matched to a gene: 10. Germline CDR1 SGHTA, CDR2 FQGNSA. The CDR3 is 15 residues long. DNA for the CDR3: TGTGCCAGCAGCTTTGACAGGGCCTCGGAGAACGAGCAGTACTTC. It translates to CASSFDRASENEQYF.

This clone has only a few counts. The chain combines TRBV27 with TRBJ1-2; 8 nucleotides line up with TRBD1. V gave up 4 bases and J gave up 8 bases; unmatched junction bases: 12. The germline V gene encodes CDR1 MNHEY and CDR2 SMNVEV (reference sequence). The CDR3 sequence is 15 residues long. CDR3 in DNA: TGTGCCAGCAGTTGGACAGGGAATAAAGGGGGAGGCTACACCTTC. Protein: CASSWTGNKGGGYTF.

CDR3 loop: CASSTGQGGFLNEKLFF. The CDR3 DNA is TGTGCCAGCAGTACCGGACAGGGAGGGTTCCTCAATGAAAAACTGTTTTTT. V usage is TRBV28 and J usage is TRBJ1-4; TRBD1 matches at 8 bases. With V trimmed by 5 bases and J by 5 bases, 13 bases remained unmatched. CDR3 length: 17 amino acids. Germline V lookup: CDR1 MDHEN, CDR2 SYDVKM.

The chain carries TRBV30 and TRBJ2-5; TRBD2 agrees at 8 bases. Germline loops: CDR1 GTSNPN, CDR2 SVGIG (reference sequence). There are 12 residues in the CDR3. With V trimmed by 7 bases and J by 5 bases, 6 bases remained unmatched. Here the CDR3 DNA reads TGTGCCTCCCCCCGGGGGGGGGAGACCCAGTACTTC. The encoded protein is CASPRGGETQYF.

The CDR3 spells CASSVRGSGERETQYF. The DNA for the CDR3 is TGTGCCAGTAGCGTCAGAGGGTCAGGTGAGAGAGAGACCCAGTACTTC. The V and J genes are TRBV19 and TRBJ2-5, with D perhaps matching TRBD2 (5 bases). Trimming removed 6 bases from V and 4 bases from J, with 21 bases in between. This CDR3 region has 16 residues. In germline, CDR1 is LNHDA, CDR2 SQIVND (reference sequence). The complete variable domain, with remaining parts taken from reference TRBV19 and TRBJ2-5, reads DGGITQSPKYLFRKEGQNVTLSCEQNLNHDAMYWYRQDPGQGLRLIYYSQIVNDFQKGDIAEGYSVSREKKESFPLTVTSAQKNPTAFYLCASSVRGSGERETQYFGPGTRLLVL.

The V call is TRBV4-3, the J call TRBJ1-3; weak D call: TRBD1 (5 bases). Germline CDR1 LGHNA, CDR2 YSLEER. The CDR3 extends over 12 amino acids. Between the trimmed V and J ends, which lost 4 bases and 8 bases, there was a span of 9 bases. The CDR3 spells CASSPGGDTIYF. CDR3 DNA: TGCGCCAGCAGCCCGGGGGGGGACACCATATATTTT.

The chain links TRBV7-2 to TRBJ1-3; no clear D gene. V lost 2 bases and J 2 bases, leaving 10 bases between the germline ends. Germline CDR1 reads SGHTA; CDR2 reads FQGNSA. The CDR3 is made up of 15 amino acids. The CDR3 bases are TGTGCCAGCAGCTTAATTCTGAGGCCTGGAAACACCATATATTTT. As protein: CASSLILRPGNTIYF.

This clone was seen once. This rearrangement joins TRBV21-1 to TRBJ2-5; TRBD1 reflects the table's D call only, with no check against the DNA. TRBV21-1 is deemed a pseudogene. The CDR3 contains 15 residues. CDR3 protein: CASSKGNRGCETQYF. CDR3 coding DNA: TGTGCCAGCAGCAAAGGGAACAGGGGTTGTGAGACCCAGTACTTC.

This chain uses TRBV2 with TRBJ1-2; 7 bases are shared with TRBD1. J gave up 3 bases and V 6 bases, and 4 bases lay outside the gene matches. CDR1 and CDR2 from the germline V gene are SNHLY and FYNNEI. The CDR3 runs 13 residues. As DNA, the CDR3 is TGTGCCAGCAGCGGGACAGCAGACTATGGCTACACCTTC. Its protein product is CASSGTADYGYTF.

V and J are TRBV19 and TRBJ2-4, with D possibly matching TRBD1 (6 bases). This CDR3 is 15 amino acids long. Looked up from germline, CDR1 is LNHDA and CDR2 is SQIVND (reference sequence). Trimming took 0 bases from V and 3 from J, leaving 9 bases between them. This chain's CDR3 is CASSIEPGVKNIQYF. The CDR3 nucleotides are TGTGCCAGTAGTATAGAGCCAGGGGTCAAAAACATTCAGTACTTC.